The TCR beta chain under discussion was sequenced for a study of response to subunit inactivated influenza vaccine. Deletions cut 6 bases from V and 6 bases from J, with 12 bases between. Germline lookup yields CDR1 SQVTM and CDR2 ANQGSEA. The CDR3 has 12 residues. TCRdb used MiXCR to reprocess the RT-PCR reads, holding one entry per CDR3 protein. The table has about 160,000 distinct CDR3 sequences, approximately 12% seen once. A few counts support this clonotype. V gene TRBV29-1 combines with J gene TRBJ2-4; a weak D match, TRBD2 (6 bases). The source was CD8+ T cells sorted from PBMCs, collected 23 months after vaccination. This receptor was taken from a man aged 50-75 years who received an inactivated influenza vaccine. CDR3 sequence reads: CSVGLGGNIQYF. The CDR3 nucleotides are TGCAGCGTAGGACTGGGAGGAAACATTCAGTACTTC.